This T cell receptor beta chain was documented in a study of vaccination and CD4 T cells after COVID-19. Sequencing of cultured CD4+ T cell DNA used the Oncomine TCR Beta short-read assay. TCRdb used MiXCR to reprocess the PCR reads, holding one entry per CDR3 protein. The sample has 25,000 or so distinct CDR3 sequences, around 40% seen once. The treatment denotes: approximately nine-day PBMC culture with coronavirus spike peptide pools or control peptides (ViraFEST assay). V lost 3 bases to trimming and J lost 2 bases, with 8 bases between them. Germline-derived CDR1 and CDR2 are DFQATT and SNEGSKA (reference sequence). The CDR3 runs to 12 residues. This clonotype was seen a handful of times. What it binds is unknown.

The V and J genes are TRBV20-1 and TRBJ2-7; the D is unclear. The sequence was collected from a human donor who had recovered from COVID-19. The sample comprised CD4+ T cells from blood, cultured in vitro. CDR3 sequence: CSASWLTYEQYF. CDR3 sequence (DNA): TGCAGTGCTAGTTGGCTGACCTACGAGCAGTACTTC.